One sample yielded the 32 T cell receptor beta chains listed below, sequenced in a study of blood T cell repertoires in COVID-19. Sequenced by immunoSEQ multiplex PCR; TCRdb stores in-frame clones only, minus some. The table lists around 150,000 clones, around 73% of them singletons. Sequenced sample: peripheral blood. The receptor set was obtained from a man aged 55 to 70 who had recovered from COVID-19.

The chain employs TRBV19 and TRBJ2-3, with D unresolved. This CDR3 is built from 13 residues. CDR1 is LNHDA, CDR2 SQIVND, per germline (reference sequence). Trimming removed 9 bases from V and 4 bases from J, with 14 bases in between. The chain's CDR3 is CASNTRVADTQYF. CDR3 in DNA: TGTGCCAGCAATACTCGGGTAGCAGATACGCAGTATTTT. Based on the CDR3 plus reference TRBV19 and TRBJ2-3, the full variable domain is DGGITQSPKYLFRKEGQNVTLSCEQNLNHDAMYWYRQDPGQGLRLIYYSQIVNDFQKGDIAEGYSVSREKKESFPLTVTSAQKNPTAFYLCASNTRVADTQYFGPGTRLTVL.

As for this clone: Other DNA sequences of this sample code for an identical CDR3. CDR3 in amino acids: CASSPDRDYGYTF. As DNA, the CDR3 is TGTGCCAGTAGCCCTGACAGAGACTATGGCTACACCTTC. J is TRBJ1-2 and V is TRBV19; D might be TRBD1 (5 bases). The length of the CDR3 is 13 residues. The germline V gene encodes CDR1 LNHDA and CDR2 SQIVND (reference sequence). Trimming took 6 bases from V and 3 from J, leaving 11 bases between them.

This clone showed up just a few times. The rearrangement uses TRBV2 and TRBJ2-4, with D possibly matching TRBD1 (6 bases). V lost 6 bases to trimming and J lost 6 bases, with 12 bases between them. Germline V gene lookup returns CDR1 SNHLY and CDR2 FYNNEI. The CDR3 totals 13 residues. This chain's CDR3 is CASSLQGINIQYF. Here the CDR3 DNA reads TGTGCCAGCAGCCTACAGGGCATAAACATTCAGTACTTC.

The rearrangement uses TRBV6-5 and TRBJ2-7; a weak D match, TRBD2 (5 bases). V dropped 6 bases and J dropped 2 bases, with 5 bases sitting between them. Germline V gene data show CDR1 as MNHEY and CDR2 as SVGAGI. The CDR3 consists of 11 residues. CDR3 sequence reads: CASRLAYEQYF. The CDR3, as DNA: TGTGCCAGCAGACTAGCCTACGAGCAGTACTTC.

The chain has TRBV9 and TRBJ2-3; 14 nucleotides match TRBD2. This CDR3 comprises 17 residues. The J segment lost 0 bases and the V segment lost 6 bases, leaving 6 bases of the junction unmatched. Germline V lookup: CDR1 SGDLS, CDR2 YYNGEE. For the CDR3, the DNA is TGTGCCAGCAACGGACTAGCGGGGGGCTCTAGCACAGATACGCAGTATTTT. Its translation: CASNGLAGGSSTDTQYF.

The J gene is TRBJ2-7, the V gene TRBV7-9; 9 bases fit TRBD1. In germline, CDR1 is SEHNR, CDR2 FQNEAQ (reference sequence). This CDR3 is 15 amino acids long. V was pared by 5 bases and J by 3 bases, with 8 bases of the junction left unmatched. The CDR3 loop reads CASSGMGTGLYEQYF. The CDR3 DNA is TGTGCCAGCAGCGGTATGGGGACAGGGCTCTACGAGCAGTACTTC. Combining the CDR3 with reference TRBV7-9 and TRBJ2-7 gives the whole variable domain DTGVSQNPRHKITKRGQNVTFRCDPISEHNRLYWYRQTLGQGPEFLTYFQNEAQLEKSRLLSDRFSAERPKGSFSTLEIQRTEQGDSAMYLCASSGMGTGLYEQYFGPGTRLTVT.

The chain is built from TRBV7-3 and TRBJ2-1; 7 nucleotides match TRBD2. The junction had 10 bases not matched to a gene; V was cut back by 5 bases and J by 12 bases. The CDR3 spans 13 residues. Germline V CDR1 and CDR2: SGHTA, FQGTGA. The CDR3 bases are TGTGCCAGCAGCCGGGACTATACAATGGGGCAGTTCTTC. Translation gives CASSRDYTMGQFF. Supplemented by reference TRBV7-3 and TRBJ2-1, the full variable domain reads GAGVSQTPSNKVTEKGKYVELRCDPISGHTALYWYRQSLGQGPEFLIYFQGTGAADDSGLPNDRFFAVRPEGSVSTLKIQRTERGDSAVYLCASSRDYTMGQFFGPGTRLTVL.

The chain combines TRBV5-5 with TRBJ2-1, with 8 bases that match TRBD1. CDR1 and CDR2 from the germline V gene are SGHKS and YYEKEE (reference sequence). This CDR3 is built from 16 residues. The junction had 8 bases not matched to a gene; V was cut back by 0 bases and J by 6 bases. CDR3 sequence: CASSLGTGLRVNEQFF. The CDR3 DNA follows: TGTGCCAGCAGCTTGGGGACAGGGCTAAGGGTCAATGAGCAGTTCTTC.

The chain combines TRBV28 with TRBJ1-4, with unresolved D. V gave up 6 bases and J gave up 4 bases, with 15 bases separating them. CDR3 length: 15 amino acids. The germline V gene encodes CDR1 MDHEN and CDR2 SYDVKM. The CDR3 spells CASSYSGAGNEKLFF. The CDR3 coding sequence is TGTGCCAGCAGCTATTCGGGCGCGGGTAATGAAAAACTGTTTTTT.

Here the CDR3 DNA reads TGTGCCAGCAGGACAACAGGACATTACACAGATACGCAGTATTTT. It yields the protein CASRTTGHYTDTQYF. This chain uses TRBV6-5 with TRBJ2-3; a possible D gene is TRBD1 (5 bases). The CDR3 spans 15 residues. Germline values: CDR1 MNHEY, CDR2 SVGAGI. V was clipped by 6 bases and J by 2 bases, with 15 bases between them.

The chain is built from TRBV6-1 and TRBJ2-5; 9 bases fit TRBD1. Germline V gene data show CDR1 as MNHNS and CDR2 as SASEGT. The V gene end was trimmed by 3 bases and the J gene end by 5 bases; junction bases not matched to a gene: 7. This CDR3 region has 15 residues. Here the CDR3 reads CASSEYYRGHETQYF. Here the CDR3 DNA reads TGTGCCAGCAGTGAGTACTACAGGGGGCACGAGACCCAGTACTTC.

The rearrangement joins TRBV19 to TRBJ2-7, with TRBD2 matching over 7 bases. Germline V lookup: CDR1 LNHDA, CDR2 SQIVND (reference sequence). Trimming removed 10 bases from V and 2 bases from J; junction bases left unmatched: 8. The CDR3 runs to 13 residues. CDR3 nucleotide sequence: TGTGCCACGAGCGGGACGTTCCCCTACGAGCAGTACTTC. The encoded protein is CATSGTFPYEQYF.

V is TRBV18 and J is TRBJ2-2; 9 bases map to TRBD1. There are 17 residues in the CDR3. After removal of 1 base from V and 2 bases from J, the junction contained 5 bases not matched to a gene. Germline CDR1 is KGHSH and CDR2 is LQKENI. The CDR3 sequence is CASSPLQGQGNTGELFF. The CDR3 DNA sequence: TGTGCCAGCTCACCACTACAGGGACAGGGAAACACCGGGGAGCTGTTTTTT.

In its sample, this clone was seen once. At one end, the junction sequence differs from germline, possibly due to a read error. The DNA of the CDR3 is TGCGCCGGCAGCCCCTCGGCGGGGGGGCAGAATGAGCAGTTCTTC. It encodes CAGSPSAGGQNEQFF. The J gene is TRBJ2-1, the V gene TRBV5-1; the match to TRBD2 covers 9 bases. Germline V gene data show CDR1 as SGHRS and CDR2 as YFSETQ. This CDR3 contains 15 residues.

The CDR3 protein is CASSLFKGGIGNTIYF. The CDR3 DNA is TGTGCCAGCAGCTTATTCAAGGGGGGGATTGGAAACACCATATATTTT. V usage is TRBV7-2 and J usage is TRBJ1-3; perhaps TRBD1 as D (6 bases). Germline CDR1 is SGHTA and CDR2 is FQGNSA. CDR3 length equals 16 residues. The V end was cut by 2 bases, the J end by 3 bases, with 14 bases between.

V is TRBV10-1 and J is TRBJ2-5; 8 positions match TRBD2. Germline V lookup: CDR1 WNHNN, CDR2 SYGVQD (reference sequence). Trimming removed 4 bases from V and 5 bases from J; junction bases left unmatched: 12. The CDR3 totals 16 residues. CDR3 bases: TGCGCCAGCAGTGGGCCCCGGGGGGGCCTTCCGGAGACCCAGTACTTC. Encoded protein: CASSGPRGGLPETQYF.

This chain joins TRBV7-8 and TRBJ2-2; 7 positions match TRBD2. V was clipped by 1 base and J by 8 bases; unmatched bases: 7. The V gene's germline CDR1 is SGHVS and CDR2 FQNEAQ. This CDR3 has 15 residues. In nucleotides, the CDR3 is TGTGCCAGCAGCTTAGGACTAGCATCCACTGGGGAGCTGTTTTTT. This codes for CASSLGLASTGELFF.

In its sample, this clone was seen many times. V usage is TRBV6-5 and J usage is TRBJ2-7; TRBD1 aligns across 8 bases. CDR1 and CDR2 from the germline V gene are MNHEY and SVGAGI. Unmatched junction bases numbered 7, after V lost 2 bases and J lost 7 bases. This CDR3 is built from 14 residues. CDR3 amino acids: CASSYARGLREQYF. CDR3 in DNA: TGTGCCAGCAGTTACGCCAGGGGGCTAAGGGAGCAGTACTTC.

The chain links TRBV18 to TRBJ2-5, with 9 bases lining up with TRBD2. The CDR3 extends over 16 amino acids. Trimming removed 1 base from V and 0 bases from J; junction bases left unmatched: 3. Germline lookup yields CDR1 KGHSH and CDR2 LQKENI. DNA of the CDR3: TGTGCCAGCTCACCACTTCTAGCGGGGAACCAAGAGACCCAGTACTTC. Residues: CASSPLLAGNQETQYF.

The gene calls are TRBV19 and TRBJ1-3; 8 nucleotides line up with TRBD1. The V and J ends lost 6 bases and 0 bases, in that order; junction bases with no gene match: 4. The CDR3 covers 15 residues. The V gene's germline CDR1 is LNHDA and CDR2 SQIVND (reference sequence). The CDR3 region is CASSDRGGSGNTIYF. The CDR3 region has the DNA TGTGCCAGTAGCGACAGGGGTGGCTCTGGAAACACCATATATTTT.

This chain links TRBV18 with TRBJ2-7, with D possibly TRBD1 on 6 matching bases. Germline V CDR1 and CDR2: KGHSH, LQKENI. The CDR3 totals 16 residues. The V end lost 2 bases, the J end lost 0 bases, and 14 bases lay between the germline ends. For the CDR3, the DNA is TGTGCCAGCTCACCAAGCCCCGACAGGACCTCCTACGAGCAGTACTTC. Amino acid sequence: CASSPSPDRTSYEQYF.

This chain connects TRBV5-6 to TRBJ2-7, with D unclear. Germline V lookup: CDR1 SGHDT, CDR2 YYEEEE. V was trimmed by 0 bases and J by 0 bases, leaving 10 bases between them. This CDR3 is built from 15 residues. For the CDR3, the DNA is TGTGCCAGCAGCTTGGGGAGCTTATTCTCCTACGAGCAGTACTTC. Translating it yields CASSLGSLFSYEQYF.

V gene TRBV25-1 combines with J gene TRBJ2-5; TRBD1 matches at 7 bases. In germline, CDR1 is MGHDK, CDR2 SYGVNS. Trimming took 2 bases from V and 5 from J; bases not matched to a gene: 11. The CDR3 consists of 16 residues. The CDR3 here is CASSEDRQGVFETQYF. The CDR3 DNA reads as TGTGCCAGCAGTGAAGATCGACAGGGCGTGTTTGAGACCCAGTACTTC.

The V and J genes are TRBV13 and TRBJ1-1; a possible D gene is TRBD1 (5 bases). There are 15 residues in the CDR3. Trimming took off 0 bases at V and 2 bases at J, with 10 bases between the two ends. Looked up from germline, CDR1 is PRHDT and CDR2 is FYEKMQ (reference sequence). CDR3 protein: CASSLGQVFNTEAFF. The CDR3 DNA sequence: TGTGCCAGCAGCTTAGGACAGGTTTTTAACACTGAAGCTTTCTTT.

V gene TRBV19 combines with J gene TRBJ2-1; 8 bases fit TRBD2. The length of the CDR3 is 16 residues. From germline, CDR1 is LNHDA and CDR2 SQIVND (reference sequence). With V trimmed by 4 bases and J by 10 bases, 15 bases remained unmatched. CDR3 DNA sequence: TGTGCCAGTAGTAGTATGGCGGGAGGCTCCCTAGGGGAGCAGTTCTTC. It is translated as CASSSMAGGSLGEQFF. Full variable domain (remainder filled in from reference TRBV19 and TRBJ2-1): DGGITQSPKYLFRKEGQNVTLSCEQNLNHDAMYWYRQDPGQGLRLIYYSQIVNDFQKGDIAEGYSVSREKKESFPLTVTSAQKNPTAFYLCASSSMAGGSLGEQFFGPGTRLTVL.

The chain combines TRBV27 with TRBJ2-7, with 15 bases matching TRBD2. The CDR3 has 18 amino acids. The germline CDR1 and CDR2 sequences are MNHEY and SMNVEV (reference sequence). V lost 5 bases to trimming and J lost 2 bases; unmatched junction nucleotides: 10. CDR3 sequence: CASSRTSGRALGAYEQYF. The CDR3 coding sequence is TGTGCCAGCAGTAGGACTAGCGGGAGGGCCCTCGGCGCCTACGAGCAGTACTTC.

The rearrangement links TRBV19 to TRBJ2-2; TRBD1 might be the D (5 bases). Germline values: CDR1 LNHDA, CDR2 SQIVND (reference sequence). The CDR3 covers 14 residues. Trimming stripped 5 bases from V and 2 bases from J, with 9 bases between. The CDR3 reads CASSVTVNTGELFF. The CDR3 bases are TGTGCCAGTAGTGTGACAGTCAACACCGGGGAGCTGTTTTTT.

This clone has just one count. J is TRBJ2-2 and V is TRBV10-3, with 7 bases identical to TRBD1. CDR3 length equals 14 residues. V lost 6 bases to trimming and J lost 3 bases; unmatched junction nucleotides: 4. Looked up from germline, CDR1 is ENHRY and CDR2 is SYGVKD. The CDR3 DNA sequence: TGTGCCATCAGCGGGACAGTGGACACCGGGGAGCTGTTTTTT. Translated: CAISGTVDTGELFF.

This chain connects TRBV28 to TRBJ2-7; 7 positions match TRBD1. J gave up 2 bases and V 7 bases, and 8 bases lay outside the gene matches. There are 14 residues in the CDR3. Germline loops: CDR1 MDHEN, CDR2 SYDVKM. The DNA for the CDR3 is TGTGCCAGCAAGACAGGGAGCGAAGCCTACGAGCAGTACTTC. Its protein is CASKTGSEAYEQYF.

The sample holds a few counts of this clone. This chain joins TRBV5-1 and TRBJ2-3, with D possibly TRBD2 on 5 matching bases. This CDR3 is built from 15 residues. V lost 1 base to trimming and J lost 7 bases, with 16 bases between them. Looked up from germline, CDR1 is SGHRS and CDR2 is YFSETQ. The CDR3 sequence is CASSLTSGSGNTQYF. CDR3 in DNA: TGCGCCAGCAGCTTGACTAGTGGGTCTGGAAATACGCAGTATTTT.

This chain links TRBV7-2 with TRBJ2-5, with TRBD2 identical over 9 bases. This CDR3 region has 18 residues. The V and J ends lost 4 bases and 5 bases, in that order; junction bases with no gene match: 17. Per germline, CDR1 SGHTA and CDR2 FQGNSA. In DNA, the CDR3 is TGTGCCAGCAGCTCACTATCTAGCGGGGCGGCGGGAGTGGAGACCCAGTACTTC. Translated, it gives CASSSLSSGAAGVETQYF.

The chain has TRBV9 and TRBJ2-3; 10 positions match TRBD2. The CDR3 totals 17 residues. Trimming removed 0 bases from V and 5 bases from J; junction bases left unmatched: 9. Looked up from germline, CDR1 is SGDLS and CDR2 is YYNGEE. CDR3: CASSVDPSGSLGDTQYF. The DNA of the CDR3 is TGTGCCAGCAGCGTAGATCCTAGCGGGAGTTTAGGAGATACGCAGTATTTT.